This TCR beta chain was documented in a study of blood T cell repertoires in COVID-19. Study at large: In each case, the material was cDNA or gDNA derived from T cells, B-cell-depleted T cells, or PBMCs.

Method: immunoSEQ multiplex PCR; TCRdb's copy keeps in-frame clones and lacks some. The sample consists of 450,000 or so clones, approximately 90% of them appearing once. Germline V gene sequence: CDR1 KGHSH, CDR2 LQKENI. This CDR3 comprises 15 residues. Trimming took 8 bases from V and 6 from J, leaving 23 bases between them. Sequenced input: peripheral blood. The chain has TRBV18 and TRBJ2-7; a weak D match, TRBD2 (7 bases). This receptor was obtained from a man between 18 and 35 years old with COVID-19, enrolled during active disease. CDR3 DNA sequence: TGTGCCAGCCGACTGAGGGAGGGGGTCACGGGCGAGCAGTACTTC. Translation gives CASRLREGVTGEQYF.